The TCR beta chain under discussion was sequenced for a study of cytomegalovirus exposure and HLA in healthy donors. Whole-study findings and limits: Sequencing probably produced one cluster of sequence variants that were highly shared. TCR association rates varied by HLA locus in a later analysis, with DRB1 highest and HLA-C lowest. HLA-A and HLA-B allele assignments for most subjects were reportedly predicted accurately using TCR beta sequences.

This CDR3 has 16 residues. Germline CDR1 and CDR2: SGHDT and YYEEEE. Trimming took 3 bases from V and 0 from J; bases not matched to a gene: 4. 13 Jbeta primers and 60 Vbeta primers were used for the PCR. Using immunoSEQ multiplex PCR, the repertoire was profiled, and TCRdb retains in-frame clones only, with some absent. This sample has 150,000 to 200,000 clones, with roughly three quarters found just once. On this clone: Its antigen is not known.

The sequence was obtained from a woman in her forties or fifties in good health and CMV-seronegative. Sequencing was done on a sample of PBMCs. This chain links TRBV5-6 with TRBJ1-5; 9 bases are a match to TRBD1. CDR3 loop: CASSYGTGFSNQPQHF. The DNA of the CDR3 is TGTGCCAGCAGCTACGGGACAGGGTTTAGCAATCAGCCCCAGCATTTT.